This paragraph covers one TCR beta chain sequence. The data originate from a study of blood T cell repertoires in COVID-19. Study-level information: The United States, Italy and Spain were the sources of the acute and convalescent COVID-19 samples. The cDNA or gDNA used as material had been derived from T cells, B-cell-depleted T cells, or PBMCs.

As processed by the authors: Amplification of reference gene primers provided the estimated nucleated cell counts. Here immunoSEQ multiplex PCR was the method, and the copy in TCRdb shows in-frame clones only, minus some. That table gives V, J and clone size, and the DNA gave D and trimming. The sample holds tens of thousands of clones, roughly 88% seen once. The CDR3 sequence is 15 residues long. CDR1 and CDR2 (germline): MNHEY, SVGAGI. V dropped 2 bases and J dropped 0 bases, with 10 bases sitting between them. Material for sequencing was peripheral blood. The chain uses TRBV6-5 and TRBJ1-1; the D gene is possibly TRBD1 (6 bases). This receptor was identified in a man in his fifties or sixties with acute or convalescent COVID-19. This CDR3 reads CASSYPGQLNTEAFF. CDR3 nucleotide sequence: TGTGCCAGCAGTTACCCCGGACAGCTGAACACTGAAGCTTTCTTT.